This T cell receptor (beta chain) was captured in a study of CD8+CD57+ T cells in acquired aplastic anemia. To note about this clonotype: Antigen: not known.

TCR beta VDJ and CDR3 profiling used genomic DNA as template. TCRdb reprocessed the reads via MiXCR and lists one record per CDR3 protein. The sample gives about 250,000 distinct CDR3 sequences, around half of which show up once; 7.8% is in the top ten. By flow cytometry, patients selected for sequencing had shown an expansion of CD8+CD57+ cells. Regarding the study as a whole: Significant differences in CD8+ Simpson's diversity were not observed between patients and controls. Common to patients and controls were approximately 30 CD8+ CDR3 sequences.

The V end was cut by 5 bases, the J end by 3 bases, with 11 bases between. This CDR3 is built from 12 residues. CDR1 and CDR2 from the germline V gene are DFQATT and SNEGSKA (reference sequence). V and J are TRBV20-1 and TRBJ2-7; TRBD1 might be the D (6 bases). This TCR was sampled from a human donor with aplastic anemia. Specimen: sorted CD4+, CD8+, or CD8+CD57+ T cells (not recorded which) from PBMCs. The CDR3 region is CSALHRDYEQYF. The CDR3 region has the DNA TGCAGTGCTTTGCACAGGGACTACGAGCAGTACTTC.